This T cell receptor (beta chain) was sequenced in a study of CD8 T cells in ankylosing spondylitis. The study, taken as a whole, reports: There were earlier reports of some motif variants in reactive arthritis synovial fluid and blood. From matched ankylosing spondylitis synovial fluid, disease-linked clones were reportedly recovered at significantly enriched levels. A motif of 7 to 9 highly homologous TCR beta variants was seen as apparently characteristic of ankylosing spondylitis blood.

Trimming removed 6 bases at V and 0 bases at J, with 27 bases between. The CDR3 consists of 18 residues. Germline assignment: CDR1 SQVTM and CDR2 ANQGSEA. In regard to this clonotype: What it binds is not known.

TCR beta libraries were made by quantitative 5'-RACE with molecular barcodes. TCRdb passed the 5' RACE reads through MiXCR, listing each CDR3 protein once. The sample yields around 890,000 distinct CDR3 sequences, about 11% seen once. Specimen: blood, either unsorted or a sorted T cell fraction (not recorded which). The rearrangement joins TRBV29-1 to TRBJ2-7; D gene ambiguous. This receptor was identified in a male donor with ankylosing spondylitis. CDR3 residues: CSVGTRPIDWRISYEQYF. Here the CDR3 DNA reads TGCAGCGTCGGTACCAGACCAATCGACTGGAGAATCTCCTACGAGCAGTACTTC.